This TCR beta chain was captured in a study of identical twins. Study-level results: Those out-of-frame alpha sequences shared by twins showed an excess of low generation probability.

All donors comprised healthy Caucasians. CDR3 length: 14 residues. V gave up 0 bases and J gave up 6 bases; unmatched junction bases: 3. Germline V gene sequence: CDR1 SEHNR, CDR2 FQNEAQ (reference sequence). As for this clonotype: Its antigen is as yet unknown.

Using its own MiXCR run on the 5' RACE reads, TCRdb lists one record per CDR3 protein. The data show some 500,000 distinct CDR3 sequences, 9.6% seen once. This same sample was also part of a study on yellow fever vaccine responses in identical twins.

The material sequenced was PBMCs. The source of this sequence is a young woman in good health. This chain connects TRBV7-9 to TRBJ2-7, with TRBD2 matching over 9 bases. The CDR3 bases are TGTGCCAGCAGCTTAGCAGCGGGAGGCGCCGAGCAGTACTTC. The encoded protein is CASSLAAGGAEQYF.